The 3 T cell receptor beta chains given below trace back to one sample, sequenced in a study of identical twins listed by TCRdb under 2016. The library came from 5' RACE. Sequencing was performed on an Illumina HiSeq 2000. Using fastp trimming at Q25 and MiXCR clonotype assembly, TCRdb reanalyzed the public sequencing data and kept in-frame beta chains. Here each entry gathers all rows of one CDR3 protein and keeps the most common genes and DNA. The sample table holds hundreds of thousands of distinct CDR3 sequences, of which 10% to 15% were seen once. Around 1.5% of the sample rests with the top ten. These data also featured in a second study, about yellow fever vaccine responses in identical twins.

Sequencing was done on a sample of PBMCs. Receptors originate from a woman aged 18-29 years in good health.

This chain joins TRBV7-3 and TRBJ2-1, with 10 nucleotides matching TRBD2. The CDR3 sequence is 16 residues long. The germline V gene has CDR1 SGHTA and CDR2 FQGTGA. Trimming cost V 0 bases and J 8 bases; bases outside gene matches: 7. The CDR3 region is CASSLTASGRGYEQFF. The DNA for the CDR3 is TGTGCCAGCAGCTTAACGGCTAGCGGGAGAGGGTATGAGCAGTTCTTC. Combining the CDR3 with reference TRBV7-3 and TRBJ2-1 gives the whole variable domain GAGVSQTPSNKVTEKGKYVELRCDPISGHTALYWYRQSLGQGPEFLIYFQGTGAADDSGLPNDRFFAVRPEGSVSTLKIQRTERGDSAVYLCASSLTASGRGYEQFFGPGTRLTVL.

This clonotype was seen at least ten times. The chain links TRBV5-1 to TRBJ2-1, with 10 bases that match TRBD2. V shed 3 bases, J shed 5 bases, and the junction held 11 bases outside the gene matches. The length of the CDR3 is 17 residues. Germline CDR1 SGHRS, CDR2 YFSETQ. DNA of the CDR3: TGCGCCAGCAGCTGGGCTCCCGGGACTAGCGCCGACAATGAGCAGTTCTTC. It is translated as CASSWAPGTSADNEQFF.

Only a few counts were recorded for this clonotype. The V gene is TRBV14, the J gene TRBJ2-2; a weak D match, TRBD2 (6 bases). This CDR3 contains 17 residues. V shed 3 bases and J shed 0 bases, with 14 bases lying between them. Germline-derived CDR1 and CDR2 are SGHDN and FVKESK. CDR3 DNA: TGTGCCAGCAGCCAGGGCTCGGGAGTGACGAACACCGGGGAGCTGTTTTTT. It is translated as CASSQGSGVTNTGELFF.